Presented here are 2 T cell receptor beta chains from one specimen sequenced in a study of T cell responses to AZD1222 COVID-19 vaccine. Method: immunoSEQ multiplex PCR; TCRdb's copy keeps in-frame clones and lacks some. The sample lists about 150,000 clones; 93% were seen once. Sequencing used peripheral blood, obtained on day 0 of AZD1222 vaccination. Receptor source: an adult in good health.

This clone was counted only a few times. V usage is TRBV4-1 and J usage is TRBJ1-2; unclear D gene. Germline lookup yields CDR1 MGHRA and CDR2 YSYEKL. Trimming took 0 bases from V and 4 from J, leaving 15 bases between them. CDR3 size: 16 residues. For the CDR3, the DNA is TGCGCCAGCAGCCAAGATAACCCCGGAAGGAGCTATGGCTACACCTTC. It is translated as CASSQDNPGRSYGYTF.

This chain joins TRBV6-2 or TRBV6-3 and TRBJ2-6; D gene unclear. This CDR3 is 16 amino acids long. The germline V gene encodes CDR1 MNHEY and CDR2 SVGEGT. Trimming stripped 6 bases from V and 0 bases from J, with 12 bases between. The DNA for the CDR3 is TGTGCCAGCAGCCCTCGAGGCGGCTCTGGGGCCAACGTCCTGACTTTC. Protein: CASSPRGGSGANVLTF.